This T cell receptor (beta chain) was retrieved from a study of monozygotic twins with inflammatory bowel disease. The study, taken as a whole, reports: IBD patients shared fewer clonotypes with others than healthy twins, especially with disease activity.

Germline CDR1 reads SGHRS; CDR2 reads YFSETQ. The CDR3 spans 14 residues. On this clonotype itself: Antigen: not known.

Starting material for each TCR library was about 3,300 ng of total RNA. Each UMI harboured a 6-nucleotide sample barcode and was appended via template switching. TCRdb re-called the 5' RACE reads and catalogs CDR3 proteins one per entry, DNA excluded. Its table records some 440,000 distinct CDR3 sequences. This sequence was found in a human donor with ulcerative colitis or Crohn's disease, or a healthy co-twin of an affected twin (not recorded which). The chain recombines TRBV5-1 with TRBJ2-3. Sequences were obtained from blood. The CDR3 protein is CASSLILDSDTQYF.